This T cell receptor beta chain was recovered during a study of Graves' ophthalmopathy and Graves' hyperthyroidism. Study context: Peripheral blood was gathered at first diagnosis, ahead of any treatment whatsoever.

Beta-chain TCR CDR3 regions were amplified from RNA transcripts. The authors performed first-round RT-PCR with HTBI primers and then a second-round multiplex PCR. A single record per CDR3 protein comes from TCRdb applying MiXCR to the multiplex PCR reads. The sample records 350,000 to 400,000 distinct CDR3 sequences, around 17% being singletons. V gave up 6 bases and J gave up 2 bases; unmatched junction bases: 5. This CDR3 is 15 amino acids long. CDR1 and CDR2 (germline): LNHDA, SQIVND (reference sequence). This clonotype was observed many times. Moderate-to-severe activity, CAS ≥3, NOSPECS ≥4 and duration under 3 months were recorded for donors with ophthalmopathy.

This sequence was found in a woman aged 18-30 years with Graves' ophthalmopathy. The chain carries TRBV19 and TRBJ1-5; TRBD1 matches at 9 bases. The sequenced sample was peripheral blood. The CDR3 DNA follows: TGTGCCAGTAGCTTACAGGGGGCCGGCAATCAGCCCCAGCATTTT. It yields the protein CASSLQGAGNQPQHF. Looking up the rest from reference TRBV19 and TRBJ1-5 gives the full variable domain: DGGITQSPKYLFRKEGQNVTLSCEQNLNHDAMYWYRQDPGQGLRLIYYSQIVNDFQKGDIAEGYSVSREKKESFPLTVTSAQKNPTAFYLCASSLQGAGNQPQHFGDGTRLSIL.